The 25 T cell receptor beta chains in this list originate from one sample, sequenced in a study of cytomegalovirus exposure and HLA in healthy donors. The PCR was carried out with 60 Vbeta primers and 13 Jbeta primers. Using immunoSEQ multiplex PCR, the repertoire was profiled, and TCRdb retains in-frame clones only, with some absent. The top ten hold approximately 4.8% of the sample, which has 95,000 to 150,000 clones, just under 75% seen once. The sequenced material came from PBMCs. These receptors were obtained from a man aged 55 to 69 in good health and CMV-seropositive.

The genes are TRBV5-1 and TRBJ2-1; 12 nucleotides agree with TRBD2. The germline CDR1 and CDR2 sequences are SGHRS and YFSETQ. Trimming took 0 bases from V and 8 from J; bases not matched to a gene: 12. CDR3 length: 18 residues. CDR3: CASSLGPLAGGQVYEQFF. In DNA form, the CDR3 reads TGCGCCAGCAGCTTGGGACCACTAGCGGGGGGTCAAGTGTATGAGCAGTTCTTC.

CDR3 nucleotide sequence: TGTGCCAGCACCGATGGGGGGGCCGGGTACGAGCAGTACTTC. This sequence encodes CASTDGGAGYEQYF. The chain couples TRBV28 to TRBJ2-5, with D tentatively TRBD2 (7 bases). The J call is in doubt because the DNA end fits TRBJ2-7 better. Germline V gene data show CDR1 as MDHEN and CDR2 as SYDVKM. The CDR3 covers 14 residues.

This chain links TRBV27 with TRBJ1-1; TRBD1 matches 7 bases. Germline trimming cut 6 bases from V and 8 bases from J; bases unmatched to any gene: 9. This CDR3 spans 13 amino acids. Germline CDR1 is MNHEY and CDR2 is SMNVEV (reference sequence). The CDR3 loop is CASSLSRGQEAFF. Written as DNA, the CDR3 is TGTGCCAGCAGCCTTTCGCGGGGACAGGAAGCTTTCTTT.

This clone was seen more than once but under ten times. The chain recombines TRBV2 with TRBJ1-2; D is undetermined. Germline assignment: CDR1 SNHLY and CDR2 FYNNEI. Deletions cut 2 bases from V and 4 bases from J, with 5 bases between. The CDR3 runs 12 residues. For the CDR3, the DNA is TGTGCCAGCAGTGAACGTCGCTATGGCTACACCTTC. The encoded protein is CASSERRYGYTF.

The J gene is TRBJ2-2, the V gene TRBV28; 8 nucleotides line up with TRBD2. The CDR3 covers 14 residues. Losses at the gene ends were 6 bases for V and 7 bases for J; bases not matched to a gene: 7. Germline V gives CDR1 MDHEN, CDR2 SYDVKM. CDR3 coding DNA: TGTGCCAGCAGCCGAAGCGGGGGCGGCGGGGAGCTGTTTTTT. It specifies CASSRSGGGGELFF.

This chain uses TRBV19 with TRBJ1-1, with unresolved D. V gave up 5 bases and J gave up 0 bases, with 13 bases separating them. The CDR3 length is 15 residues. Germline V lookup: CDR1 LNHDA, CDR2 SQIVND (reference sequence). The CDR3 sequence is CASSPRHLMNTEAFF. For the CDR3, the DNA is TGTGCCAGTAGTCCACGACATCTAATGAACACTGAAGCTTTCTTT.

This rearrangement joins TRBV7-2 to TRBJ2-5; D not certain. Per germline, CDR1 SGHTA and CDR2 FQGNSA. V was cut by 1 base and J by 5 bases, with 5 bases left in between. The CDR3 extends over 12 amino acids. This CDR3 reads CASSLVRETQYF. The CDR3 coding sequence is TGTGCCAGCAGCTTAGTTCGGGAGACCCAGTACTTC.

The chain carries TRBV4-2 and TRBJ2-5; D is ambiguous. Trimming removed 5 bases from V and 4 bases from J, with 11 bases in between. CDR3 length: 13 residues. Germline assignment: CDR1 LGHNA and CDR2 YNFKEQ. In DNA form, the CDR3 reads TGTGCCAGCAGCTCCCATGAGTCAGAGACCCAGTACTTC. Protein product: CASSSHESETQYF.

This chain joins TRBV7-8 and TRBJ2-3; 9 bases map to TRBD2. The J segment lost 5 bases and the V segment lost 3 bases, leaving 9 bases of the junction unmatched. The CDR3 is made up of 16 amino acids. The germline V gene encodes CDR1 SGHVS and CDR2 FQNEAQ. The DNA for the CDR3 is TGTGCCAGCAGCTTTCCTGCGGGGGGGCTCGGAGATACGCAGTATTTT. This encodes CASSFPAGGLGDTQYF.

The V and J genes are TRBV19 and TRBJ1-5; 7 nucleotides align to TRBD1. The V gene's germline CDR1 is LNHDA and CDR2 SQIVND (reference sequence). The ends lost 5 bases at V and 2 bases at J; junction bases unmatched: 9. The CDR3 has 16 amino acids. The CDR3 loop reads CASSAKTGFGNQPQHF. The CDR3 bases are TGTGCCAGTAGTGCCAAGACAGGGTTTGGCAATCAGCCCCAGCATTTT.

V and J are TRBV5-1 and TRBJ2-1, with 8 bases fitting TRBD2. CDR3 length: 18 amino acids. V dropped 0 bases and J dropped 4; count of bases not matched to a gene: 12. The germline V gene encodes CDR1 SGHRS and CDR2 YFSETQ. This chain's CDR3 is CASSLAPLRGGGYNEQFF. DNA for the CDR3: TGCGCCAGCAGCTTGGCTCCCCTGAGAGGCGGGGGGTACAATGAGCAGTTCTTC.

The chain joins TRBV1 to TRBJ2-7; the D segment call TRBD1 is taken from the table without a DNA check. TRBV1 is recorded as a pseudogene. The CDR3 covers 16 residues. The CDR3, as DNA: TGCACCAGCAGCCAAGATCTCTCGGCAGGGATCTACGAGCAGTACTTC. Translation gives CTSSQDLSAGIYEQYF.

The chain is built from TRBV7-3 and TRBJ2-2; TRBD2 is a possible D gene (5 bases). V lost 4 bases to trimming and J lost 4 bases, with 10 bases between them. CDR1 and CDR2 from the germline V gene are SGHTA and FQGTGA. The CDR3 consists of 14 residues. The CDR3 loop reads CASSSRGSTGELFF. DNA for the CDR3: TGTGCCAGCAGCTCGAGAGGGAGCACCGGGGAGCTGTTTTTT.

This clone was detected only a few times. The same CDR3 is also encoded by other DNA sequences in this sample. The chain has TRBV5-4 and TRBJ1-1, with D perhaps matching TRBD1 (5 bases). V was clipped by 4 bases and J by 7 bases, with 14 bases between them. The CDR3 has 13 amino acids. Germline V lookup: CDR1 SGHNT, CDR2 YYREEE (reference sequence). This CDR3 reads CASSHKSGNEAFF. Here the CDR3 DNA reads TGTGCCAGCAGCCACAAATCAGGGAATGAAGCTTTCTTT. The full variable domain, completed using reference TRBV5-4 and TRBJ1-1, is ETGVTQSPTHLIKTRGQQVTLRCSSQSGHNTVSWYQQALGQGPQFIFQYYREEENGRGNFPPRFSGLQFPNYSSELNVNALELDDSALYLCASSHKSGNEAFFGQGTRLTVV.

The CDR3, as DNA: TGTGCCAGCAGTCAGGGACTCAACAAAAACATTCAGTACTTC. Its protein product is CASSQGLNKNIQYF. The chain has TRBV6-5 and TRBJ2-4, with D possibly being TRBD2 (6 bases). The CDR3 extends over 14 amino acids. Germline V gene data show CDR1 as MNHEY and CDR2 as SVGAGI. Trimming pared 5 bases from V and 3 bases from J, leaving 11 bases between.

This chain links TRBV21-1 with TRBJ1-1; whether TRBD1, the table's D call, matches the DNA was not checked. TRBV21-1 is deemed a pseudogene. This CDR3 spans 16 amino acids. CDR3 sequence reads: CASSEHYRGLNTEAFF. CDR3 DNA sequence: TGTGCCAGCAGCGAGCATTACAGGGGACTGAACACTGAAGCTTTCTTT.

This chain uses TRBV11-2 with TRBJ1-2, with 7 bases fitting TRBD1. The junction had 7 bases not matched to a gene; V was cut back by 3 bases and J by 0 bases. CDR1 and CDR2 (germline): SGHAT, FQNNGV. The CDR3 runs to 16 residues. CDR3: CASSLAGTVSNYGYTF. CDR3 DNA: TGTGCCAGCAGCTTGGCCGGGACAGTCTCTAACTATGGCTACACCTTC. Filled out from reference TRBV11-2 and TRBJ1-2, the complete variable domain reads EAGVAQSPRYKIIEKRQSVAFWCNPISGHATLYWYQQILGQGPKLLIQFQNNGVVDDSQLPKDRFSAERLKGVDSTLKIQPAKLEDSAVYLCASSLAGTVSNYGYTFGSGTRLTVV.

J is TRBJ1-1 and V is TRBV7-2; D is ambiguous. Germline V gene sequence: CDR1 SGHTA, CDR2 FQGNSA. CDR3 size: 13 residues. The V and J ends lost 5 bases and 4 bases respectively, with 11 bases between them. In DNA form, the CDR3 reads TGTGCCAGCAGCGCATCGTCGGGCACTGAAGCTTTCTTT. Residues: CASSASSGTEAFF.

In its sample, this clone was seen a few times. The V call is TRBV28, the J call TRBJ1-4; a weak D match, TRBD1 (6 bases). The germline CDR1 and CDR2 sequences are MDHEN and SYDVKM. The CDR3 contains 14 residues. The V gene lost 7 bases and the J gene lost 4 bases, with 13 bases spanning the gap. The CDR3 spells CASIMDRLNEKLFF. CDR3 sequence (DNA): TGTGCCAGCATTATGGACAGACTTAATGAAAAACTGTTTTTT.

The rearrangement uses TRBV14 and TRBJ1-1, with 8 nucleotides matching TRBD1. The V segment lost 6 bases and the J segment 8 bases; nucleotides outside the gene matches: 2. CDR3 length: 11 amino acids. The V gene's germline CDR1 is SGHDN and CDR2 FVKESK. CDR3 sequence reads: CASSYRGEAFF. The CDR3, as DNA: TGTGCCAGCAGTTACAGGGGGGAAGCTTTCTTT.

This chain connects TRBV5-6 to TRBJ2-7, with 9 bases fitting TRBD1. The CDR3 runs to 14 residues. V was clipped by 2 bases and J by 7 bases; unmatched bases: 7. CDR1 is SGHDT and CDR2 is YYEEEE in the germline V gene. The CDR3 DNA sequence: TGTGCCAGCAGCTTACCGGGACAGGGCGTTGAGCAGTACTTC. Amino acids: CASSLPGQGVEQYF.

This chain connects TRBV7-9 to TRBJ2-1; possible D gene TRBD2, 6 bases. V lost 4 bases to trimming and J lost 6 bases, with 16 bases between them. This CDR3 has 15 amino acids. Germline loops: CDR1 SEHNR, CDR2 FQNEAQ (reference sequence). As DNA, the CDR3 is TGTGCCAGCAGCTACCAACGTCGGGGGACCAATGAGCAGTTCTTC. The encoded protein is CASSYQRRGTNEQFF.

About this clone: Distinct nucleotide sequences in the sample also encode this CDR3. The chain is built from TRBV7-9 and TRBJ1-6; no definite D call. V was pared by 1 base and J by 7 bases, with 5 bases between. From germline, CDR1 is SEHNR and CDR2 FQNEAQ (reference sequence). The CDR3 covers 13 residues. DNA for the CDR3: TGTGCCAGCAGCTTAGGGGAGAATTCACCCCTCCACTTT. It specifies CASSLGENSPLHF.

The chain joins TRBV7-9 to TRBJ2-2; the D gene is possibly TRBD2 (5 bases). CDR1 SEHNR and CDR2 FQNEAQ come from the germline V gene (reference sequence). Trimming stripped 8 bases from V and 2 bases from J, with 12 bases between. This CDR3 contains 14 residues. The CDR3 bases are TGTGCCAGCCAGAGGGCAACCAACACCGGGGAGCTGTTTTTT. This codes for CASQRATNTGELFF. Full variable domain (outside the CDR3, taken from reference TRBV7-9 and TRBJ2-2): DTGVSQNPRHKITKRGQNVTFRCDPISEHNRLYWYRQTLGQGPEFLTYFQNEAQLEKSRLLSDRFSAERPKGSFSTLEIQRTEQGDSAMYLCASQRATNTGELFFGEGSRLTVL.

CDR3 nucleotides: TGTGCCAGGAGTCAGCCCCAGCATTTT. Its translation: CARSQPQHF. V gene TRBV28 combines with J gene TRBJ1-5; D is unclear. The CDR3 has 9 amino acids. V shed 9 bases and J shed 6 bases, with 3 bases lying between them. Germline loops: CDR1 MDHEN, CDR2 SYDVKM.